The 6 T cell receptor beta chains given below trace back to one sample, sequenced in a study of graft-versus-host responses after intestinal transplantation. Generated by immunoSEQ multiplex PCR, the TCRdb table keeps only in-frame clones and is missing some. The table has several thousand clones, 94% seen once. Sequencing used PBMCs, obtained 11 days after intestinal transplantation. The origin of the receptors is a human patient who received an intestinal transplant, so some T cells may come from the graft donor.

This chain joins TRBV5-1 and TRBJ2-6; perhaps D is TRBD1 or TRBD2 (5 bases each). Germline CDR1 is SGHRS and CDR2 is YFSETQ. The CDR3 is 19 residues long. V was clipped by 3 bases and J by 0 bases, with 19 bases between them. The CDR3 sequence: CASSWGWQGSLSGANVLTF. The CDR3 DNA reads TGCGCCAGCAGCTGGGGGTGGCAGGGCTCCCTCTCTGGGGCCAACGTCCTGACTTTC.

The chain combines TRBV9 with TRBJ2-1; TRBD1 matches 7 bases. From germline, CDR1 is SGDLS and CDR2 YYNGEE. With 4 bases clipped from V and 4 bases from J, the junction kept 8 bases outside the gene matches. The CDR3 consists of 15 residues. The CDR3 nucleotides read TGTGCCAGCAGCCCCGGGACAGACTATTACAATGAGCAGTTCTTC. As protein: CASSPGTDYYNEQFF.

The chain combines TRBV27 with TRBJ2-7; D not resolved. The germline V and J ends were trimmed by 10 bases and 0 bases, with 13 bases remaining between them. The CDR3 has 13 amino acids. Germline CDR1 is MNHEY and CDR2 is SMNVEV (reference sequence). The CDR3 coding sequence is TGTGCCACCTTGGACGGAACCTCCTACGAGCAGTACTTC. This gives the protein CATLDGTSYEQYF.

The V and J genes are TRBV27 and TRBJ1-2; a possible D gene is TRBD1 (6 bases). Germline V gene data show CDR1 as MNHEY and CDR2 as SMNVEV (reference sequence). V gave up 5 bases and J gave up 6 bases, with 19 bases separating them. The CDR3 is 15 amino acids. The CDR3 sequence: CASSPGDGRTNGYTF. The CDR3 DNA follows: TGTGCCAGCAGTCCAGGGGACGGAAGGACAAATGGCTACACCTTC.

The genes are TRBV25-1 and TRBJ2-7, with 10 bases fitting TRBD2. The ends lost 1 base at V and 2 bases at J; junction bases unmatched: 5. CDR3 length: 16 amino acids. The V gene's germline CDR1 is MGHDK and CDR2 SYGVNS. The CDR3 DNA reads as TGTGCCAGCAGTGAATCATGGACTAGCGGAACCTACGAGCAGTACTTC. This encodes CASSESWTSGTYEQYF.

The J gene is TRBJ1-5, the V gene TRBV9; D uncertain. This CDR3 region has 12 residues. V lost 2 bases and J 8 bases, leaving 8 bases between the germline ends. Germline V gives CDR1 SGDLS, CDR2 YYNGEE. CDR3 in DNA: TGTGCCAGCAGCGTGACTTGCGAGCCCCAGCATTTT. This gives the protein CASSVTCEPQHF.